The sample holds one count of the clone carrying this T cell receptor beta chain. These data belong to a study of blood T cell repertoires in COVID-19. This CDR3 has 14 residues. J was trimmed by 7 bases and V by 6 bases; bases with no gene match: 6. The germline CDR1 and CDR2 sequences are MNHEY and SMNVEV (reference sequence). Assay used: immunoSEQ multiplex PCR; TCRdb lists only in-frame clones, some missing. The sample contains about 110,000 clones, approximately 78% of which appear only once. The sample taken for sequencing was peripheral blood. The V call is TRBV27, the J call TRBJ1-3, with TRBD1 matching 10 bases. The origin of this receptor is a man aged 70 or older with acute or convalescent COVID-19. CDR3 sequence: CASSLRQGANTIYF. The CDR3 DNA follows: TGTGCCAGCAGCCTCCGACAGGGGGCGAACACCATATATTTT.